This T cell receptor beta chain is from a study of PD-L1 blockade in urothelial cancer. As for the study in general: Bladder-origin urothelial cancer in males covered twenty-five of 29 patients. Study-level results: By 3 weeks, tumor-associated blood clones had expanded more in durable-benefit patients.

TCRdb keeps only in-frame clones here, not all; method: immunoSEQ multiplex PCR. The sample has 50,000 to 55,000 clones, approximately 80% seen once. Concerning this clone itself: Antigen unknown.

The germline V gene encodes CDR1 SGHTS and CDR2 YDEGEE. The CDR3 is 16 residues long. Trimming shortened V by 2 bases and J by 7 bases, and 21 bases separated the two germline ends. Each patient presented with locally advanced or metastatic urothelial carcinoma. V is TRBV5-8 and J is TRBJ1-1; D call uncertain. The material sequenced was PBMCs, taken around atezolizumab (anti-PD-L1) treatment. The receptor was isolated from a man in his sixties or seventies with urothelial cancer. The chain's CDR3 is CASSFGEDGKEFEAFF. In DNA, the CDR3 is TGTGCCAGCAGCTTCGGGGAGGACGGAAAGGAGTTTGAAGCTTTCTTT.